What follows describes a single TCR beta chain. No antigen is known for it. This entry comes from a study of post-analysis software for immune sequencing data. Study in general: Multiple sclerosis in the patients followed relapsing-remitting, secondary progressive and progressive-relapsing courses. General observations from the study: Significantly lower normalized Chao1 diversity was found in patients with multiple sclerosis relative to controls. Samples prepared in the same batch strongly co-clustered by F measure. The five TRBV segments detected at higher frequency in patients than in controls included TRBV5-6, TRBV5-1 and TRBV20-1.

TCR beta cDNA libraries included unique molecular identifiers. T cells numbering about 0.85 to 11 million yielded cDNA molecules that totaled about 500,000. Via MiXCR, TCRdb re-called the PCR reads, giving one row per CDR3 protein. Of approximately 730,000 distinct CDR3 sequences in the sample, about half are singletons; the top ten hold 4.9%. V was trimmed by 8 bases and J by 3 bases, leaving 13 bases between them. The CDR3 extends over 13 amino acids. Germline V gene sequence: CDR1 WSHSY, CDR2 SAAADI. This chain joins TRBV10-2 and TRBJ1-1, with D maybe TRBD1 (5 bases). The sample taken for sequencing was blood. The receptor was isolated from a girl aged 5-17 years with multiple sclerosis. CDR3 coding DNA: TGCGCCAGCCGCGAGCGGGGGGACACTGAAGCTTTCTTT. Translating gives CASRERGDTEAFF.